The rows below give T cell receptor beta chains drawn from one sample of a study of blood T cell repertoires in COVID-19. Clones were read by immunoSEQ multiplex PCR, and TCRdb kept only the in-frame ones, dropping some. The repertoire has about 220,000 clones, 88% of them found once; the top ten carry approximately 2.7%. Sequenced material: PBMCs or T cells enriched from blood (not recorded which). The receptors here all came from a woman under 40 who had recovered from COVID-19. The CDR3 runs from the conserved cysteine through the conserved F or W. The D gene is left open where the match is weak. A clone size is listed for some rows: how often the clone was seen (once, few, many), or a class if it is expanded.

D gene	V gene	J gene	clone size	CDR3 length	CDR3 protein	CDR3 DNA
.	TRBV24-1	TRBJ1-2	.	13	CATKRALLYGYTF	TGTGCCACGAAGAGGGCCCTTCTCTATGGCTACACCTTC
TRBD1	TRBV19	TRBJ1-3	.	15	CASSTPGQAGNTIYF	TGTGCCAGTAGTACCCCGGGACAGGCTGGAAACACCATATATTTT
TRBD2	TRBV19	TRBJ2-7	once	17	CASRRAGTSGSSYEQYF	TGTGCCAGTAGACGGGCCGGGACTAGCGGAAGCTCCTACGAGCAGTACTTC
.	TRBV5-1	TRBJ2-1	.	13	CASSPATGDEQFF	TGCGCCAGCAGCCCGGCGACCGGGGATGAGCAGTTCTTC
TRBD1	TRBV15	TRBJ1-2	.	18	CATSSPGALRQGWYGYTF	TGTGCCACCAGCAGCCCTGGGGCCTTGCGACAGGGATGGTATGGCTACACCTTC
TRBD1	TRBV2	TRBJ1-1	.	14	CASSFPGTATEAFF	TGTGCCAGCAGTTTCCCCGGGACAGCCACTGAAGCTTTCTTT
.	TRBV4-3	TRBJ2-7	many	15	CASSQDLERSYEQYF	TGCGCCAGCAGCCAAGATCTAGAGCGCTCCTACGAGCAGTACTTC
.	TRBV7-2	TRBJ1-5	once	14	CASSRGSGYQPQHF	TGTGCCAGCAGCCGCGGCTCAGGGTATCAGCCCCAGCATTTT
.	TRBV2	TRBJ2-5	.	14	CASYGGQHEETQYF	TGTGCCAGCTACGGGGGGCAGCATGAAGAGACCCAGTACTTC
TRBD1	TRBV5-1	TRBJ1-1	.	15	CASSGRQGGNTEAFF	TGCGCCAGCAGCGGTAGACAGGGTGGAAACACTGAAGCTTTCTTT
TRBD2	TRBV10-3	TRBJ2-1	.	15	CAIGGLAGSYNEQFF	TGTGCCATCGGAGGACTAGCGGGGTCCTACAATGAGCAGTTCTTC
.	TRBV5-6	TRBJ1-2	.	12	CASSFRQHGYTF	TGTGCCAGCAGCTTTCGACAACATGGCTACACCTTC
.	TRBV9	TRBJ2-1	.	14	CASSVHNRENEQFF	TGTGCCAGCAGCGTCCATAACAGGGAAAATGAGCAGTTCTTC
TRBD1	TRBV19	TRBJ1-6	once	15	CASSMGNAGGSPLHF	TGTGCCAGTAGTATGGGAAACGCAGGGGGTTCACCCCTCCACTTT
TRBD1	TRBV6-5	TRBJ2-7	few	14	CASSYGQGAYEQYF	TGTGCCAGCAGTTACGGTCAGGGGGCCTACGAGCAGTACTTC
.	TRBV4-1	TRBJ1-4	.	16	CASSRAGGKDNEKLFF	TGCGCCAGCAGCCGCGCGGGGGGGAAGGATAATGAAAAACTGTTTTTT
.	TRBV27	TRBJ1-5	.	14	CASSLGRSNQPQHF	TGTGCCAGCAGTTTAGGCAGGAGCAATCAGCCCCAGCATTTT
TRBD2	TRBV29-1	TRBJ2-4	once	16	CSVWGGLAGEKNIQYF	TGCAGCGTTTGGGGTGGACTAGCGGGGGAAAAAAACATTCAGTACTTC
.	TRBV13	TRBJ2-1	.	16	CASSLQPDSSYNEQFF	TGTGCCAGCAGCCTACAACCGGACAGCTCCTACAATGAGCAGTTCTTC
TRBD1	TRBV2	TRBJ1-2	once	15	CASSSGTGTGYGYTF	TGTGCCAGCAGTTCAGGGACAGGGACAGGCTATGGCTACACCTTC
.	TRBV9	TRBJ1-1	few	15	CASSVGARWNTEAFF	TGTGCCAGCAGCGTTGGGGCCCGGTGGAACACTGAAGCTTTCTTT
TRBD2	TRBV5-1	TRBJ2-2	.	16	CASSLSGGANTGELFF	TGCGCCAGCAGCTTAAGCGGGGGCGCGAACACCGGGGAGCTGTTTTTT
.	TRBV11-2	TRBJ2-2	.	14	CASSLRTDTGELFF	TGTGCCAGCAGCTTAAGGACAGACACCGGGGAGCTGTTTTTT
TRBD1	TRBV7-9	TRBJ1-6	.	14	CASSPDRGHSPLHF	TGTGCCAGCAGCCCTGACAGGGGGCATTCACCCCTCCACTTT
.	TRBV11-2	TRBJ1-4	.	14	CASSLDWIDEKLFF	TGTGCCAGCAGCTTGGACTGGATAGATGAAAAACTGTTTTTT
.	TRBV6-5	TRBJ1-5	.	15	CASSYSGVSNQPQHF	TGTGCCAGCAGTTACTCCGGAGTGAGCAATCAGCCCCAGCATTTT
.	TRBV10-1	TRBJ1-2	.	12	CASSTGNYGYTF	TGCGCCAGCAGTACGGGGAACTATGGCTACACCTTC
TRBD1	TRBV12-3/TRBV12-4	TRBJ1-5	once	13	CASSLQGGQPQHF	TGTGCCAGCAGTTTGCAGGGGGGTCAGCCCCAGCATTTT
.	TRBV5-1	TRBJ1-3	few	15	CASSLITSSGNTIYF	TGCGCCAGCAGCTTGATTACGAGCTCTGGAAACACCATATATTTT
.	TRBV27	TRBJ2-1	.	12	CASSPNSNEQFF	TGTGCCAGCAGTCCGAACTCCAATGAGCAGTTCTTC
TRBD2	TRBV2	TRBJ2-1	.	16	CASRATSGGSYNEQFF	TGTGCCAGCAGGGCGACTAGCGGGGGCTCCTACAATGAGCAGTTCTTC
.	TRBV5-4	TRBJ2-1	.	11	CASSRSGLTFF	TGTGCCAGCAGCAGGAGCGGGCTCACGTTCTTC
.	TRBV28	TRBJ1-2	.	13	CASSADRTRGYTF	TGTGCCAGCAGTGCCGACAGGACACGTGGCTACACCTTC
.	TRBV4-3	TRBJ1-4	many	15	CASSQGMGPGEKLFF	TGCGCCAGCAGCCAAGGGATGGGGCCTGGTGAAAAACTGTTTTTT
TRBD2	TRBV9	TRBJ2-7	.	16	CASSPRLAGASYEQYF	TGTGCCAGCAGCCCCCGACTAGCGGGGGCCTCCTACGAGCAGTACTTC
TRBD1	TRBV19	TRBJ1-2	.	15	CASSIHGQEFYGYTF	TGTGCCAGTAGTATACATGGACAGGAGTTCTATGGCTACACCTTC
.	TRBV7-9	TRBJ2-2	.	14	CASRRNQGSGELFF	TGTGCCAGCAGACGAAATCAGGGGTCCGGGGAGCTGTTTTTT
TRBD2	TRBV3-1/TRBV3-2	TRBJ2-1	.	18	CASSRALASGGSYNEQFF	TGTGCCAGCAGCCGCGCGCTGGCTAGCGGGGGCTCCTACAATGAGCAGTTCTTC
TRBD1	TRBV18	TRBJ1-6	once	15	CASSPGTGDNSPLHF	TGTGCCAGCTCACCAGGGACAGGGGATAATTCACCCCTCCACTTT
.	TRBV4-2	TRBJ1-2	few	16	CASSQEQGVPNYGYTF	TGTGCCAGCAGCCAAGAACAGGGCGTCCCTAACTATGGCTACACCTTC
.	TRBV5-5	TRBJ1-2	.	17	CASSLAGFGRITDGYTF	TGTGCCAGCAGCTTGGCCGGTTTTGGCAGGATTACGGATGGCTACACCTTC
TRBD1	TRBV7-9	TRBJ1-2	.	9	CGTGGSDTF	TGCGGGACAGGGGGGTCGGACACCTTC
TRBD2	TRBV4-3	TRBJ2-1	.	16	CASSRATSGDYNEQFF	TGCGCCAGCAGCCGAGCGACTAGCGGGGACTACAATGAGCAGTTCTTC
TRBD2	TRBV6-2/TRBV6-3	TRBJ2-6	.	18	CASSAGGLAGTGANVLTF	TGTGCCAGCAGCGCAGGGGGGCTAGCGGGGACTGGGGCCAACGTCCTGACTTTC
TRBD1	TRBV19	TRBJ1-2	.	15	CASSMWTGENYGYTF	TGTGCCAGTAGTATGTGGACAGGGGAAAACTATGGCTACACCTTC
.	TRBV4-3	TRBJ1-6	few	15	CASSQGFRLNSPLHF	TGCGCCAGCAGCCAAGGGTTCAGACTCAATTCACCCCTCCACTTT
TRBD1	TRBV27	TRBJ1-6	few	16	CASSSRTGGYNSPLHF	TGTGCCAGCAGTTCCCGGACAGGGGGATATAATTCACCCCTCCACTTT
TRBD1	TRBV11-2	TRBJ2-5	few	15	CASSATGTGGETQYF	TGTGCCAGCAGCGCAACCGGGACAGGGGGAGAGACCCAGTACTTC
.	TRBV11-2	TRBJ1-1	.	15	CASSLTRQEGTEAFF	TGTGCCAGCAGCCTAACCCGACAGGAAGGCACTGAAGCTTTCTTT
.	TRBV9	TRBJ2-7	.	15	CASSVGVVGPYEQYF	TGTGCCAGCAGCGTAGGAGTGGTGGGGCCCTACGAGCAGTACTTC
.	TRBV5-6	TRBJ1-5	.	16	CASSLLARGRDQPQHF	TGTGCCAGCAGCCTCTTAGCGAGAGGGCGAGATCAGCCCCAGCATTTT
.	TRBV11-2	TRBJ2-3	.	14	CASSFVAVSDTQYF	TGTGCCAGCAGCTTTGTAGCCGTTTCTGATACGCAGTATTTT
TRBD1	TRBV29-1	TRBJ1-1	.	13	CSVSRDSNTEAFF	TGCAGCGTCTCCCGGGACAGTAACACTGAAGCTTTCTTT
.	TRBV4-1	TRBJ2-3	.	15	CASSQSPLNTDTQYF	TGCGCCAGCAGCCAATCGCCACTAAACACAGATACGCAGTATTTT
TRBD2	TRBV9	TRBJ2-1	.	17	CASSLPLAGGDHNEQFF	TGTGCCAGCAGCCTACCGTTGGCGGGGGGGGACCACAATGAGCAGTTCTTC